The sequence of this T cell receptor (beta chain) was determined in a study of Graves' ophthalmopathy and Graves' hyperthyroidism. Study overall: Peripheral blood sampling preceded any treatment and occurred at initial diagnosis. The study, taken as a whole, reports: In blood, most expanded thyroid clonotypes above 0.001 frequency were also detected. Classification of ophthalmopathy versus stable hyperthyroidism by a 13-signature model yielded around 90% sensitivity and approximately 79% specificity.

A volume of 8 to 10 ml of fresh peripheral blood supplied the PBMCs. This clonotype was recorded at least ten times. What it binds is unknown. Germline CDR1 and CDR2: DFQATT and SNEGSKA (reference sequence). The CDR3 covers 14 residues. V shed 1 base and J 7 bases; nucleotides not matched to a gene: 5. Researchers took RNA transcripts and amplified TCR beta CDR3 regions from them. RT-PCR with HTBI primers came first, then second-round multiplex PCR. One entry per CDR3 protein, called by TCRdb with MiXCR from the multiplex PCR reads. The sample has 660,000 or so distinct CDR3 sequences; over 40% are singletons.

The V gene is TRBV20-1, the J gene TRBJ1-5; 9 bases match TRBD1. The clonotype comes from an adult man with Graves' ophthalmopathy. Sequences were obtained from peripheral blood. The CDR3 is CSARGTGGLQPQHF. CDR3 nucleotides: TGCAGTGCTAGAGGAACAGGGGGCCTCCAGCCCCAGCATTTT.